This T cell receptor (beta chain) was recorded in a study of T cell clonality in common variable immunodeficiency. Germline CDR1 and CDR2: DFQATT and SNEGSKA (reference sequence). The V and J ends lost 5 bases and 2 bases respectively, with 11 bases between them. CDR3 length: 13 amino acids. This clone was picked up many times. With the read ending 3 residues before the CDR3 end, the germline J gene is used to fill in that end. Here immunoSEQ multiplex PCR was the method, and the copy in TCRdb shows in-frame clones only, minus some. This repertoire lists around 50,000 clones without singletons; under 2% sits in the top ten.

Input material: peripheral blood mononuclear cells. The rearrangement links TRBV20-1 to TRBJ2-3; no reliable D call. This sequence was found in a person between 18 and 75 years old in good health. Here the CDR3 reads CSARNQSTDTQYF. The sequenced CDR3 bases are TGCAGTGCTCGAAACCAGTCCACAGATACG.